The present TCR beta chain was sequenced within a study of OX40 agonist ivuxolimab in advanced cancers. For the wider study: The costimulatory receptor OX40 (CD134) was targeted by ivuxolimab, a fully human IgG2 agonistic monoclonal antibody. Patients were allowed to have had prior anti-PD-1, anti-PD-L1 or anti-CTLA-4 therapy, and approximately 41% of the dose-escalation patients had previously received checkpoint inhibitors. The purpose of peripheral TCRbeta sequencing was to test whether ivuxolimab changed TCR sequence diversity and led to clonal T-cell expansion. The monotherapy dose-escalation portion (N of about 57 patients) of the phase I ivuxolimab trial is reported in the paper. In the dose-escalation cohort, 65% to 90% of patients were male, and the mean age was about 55 years, with a range of about 23 to 85. Partial responses were achieved by three dose-escalation patients, of whom one had hepatocellular carcinoma and two had cutaneous melanoma. Intravenous ivuxolimab was administered to patients every 2 weeks at six dose levels: 0.01, 0.1, 0.3, 1.5, 3 and 10 mg/kg. Among the 50 to 55 dose-escalation patients, 19 had hepatocellular carcinoma, 15 or so melanoma, 9 renal cell carcinoma and 9 head and neck cancer.

Study-wide findings and limitations: The antigen specificity of the clonally expanded peripheral T cells was not determined. Low levels of normalized T-cell clonal expansion were also seen in some nonresponding patients. On average, CD8+ T cells showed more expanded clones than CD4+ T cells after ivuxolimab. Partial responders in the 0.1-3.0 mg/kg groups had among the lowest normalized peripheral clonal expansion, especially among CD8+ T cells. Clonal expansion of both CD4+ and CD8+ blood T cells was observed from baseline to week 6 at doses 0.1 to 3.0 mg/kg.

Genomic DNA was extracted from sorted cells for sequencing of the TCRbeta CDR3 region. The immunoSEQ Assay was used to sequence the TCRbeta CDR3 regions. TCRdb obtained this table from immuneACCESS and retained in-frame rearrangements with V and J assigned. These tables miss some clones; where compared with another copy, unresolved V genes account for less than half of the shortfall, and the remainder is unexplained. The sample profile shows 76,000 or so clones; around 85% of them were found once. In total, the top ten clones hold 0.61% of the sample. Unmatched junction bases come to 3, with V trimmed by 0 bases and J by 4 bases. Including cysteine and phenylalanine, the CDR3 has 15 amino acids. Left in the record is the CDR3 DNA by itself, 45 bases read in frame from the first base. Based on the germline V gene, the CDR1 and CDR2 sequences are LGHNA and YSLEER. The trial excluded patients who had a history of autoimmune disease or were on systemic immunosuppression. Peripheral blood for TCR sequencing was drawn from every dose cohort at baseline, at cycle 4 day 1 and at cycle 7 day 1. Samples were obtained from an open-label, multicenter, first-in-human phase I dose-escalation trial of ivuxolimab. Adults with locally advanced or metastatic melanoma, renal cell, hepatocellular, or head and neck squamous cell carcinoma were enrolled in the trial. CD4+ and CD8+ T cells were sorted separately from peripheral blood before TCR sequencing.

This clone was recorded only once. What antigen it recognizes has not been identified. Nothing much larger sits one base from this clone, and base qualities are not available. The chain was built from TRBV4-3 and TRBJ2-1; 7 bases in the middle match TRBD1. Source: CD4+ or CD8+ T cells sorted from blood, taken in a trial of the OX40 agonist ivuxolimab. This sequence originates from an adult with an advanced solid tumor such as melanoma, head and neck, liver or kidney cancer. CDR3 reads: CASSQETGVYNEQFF. The DNA sequence is TGCGCCAGCAGCCAAGAAACAGGGGTGTACAATGAGCAGTTCTTC.